The T cell receptor (beta chain) under discussion was sequenced for a study of shared clonotypes between healthy human individuals. Overall study results and limits: How much donors shared clonotypes was expected to be affected by sequencing depth. What rarefaction showed was incomplete sorted-subset sequencing despite large depth. A handful of donors showed sharing of about 4.8% of naive CD4 clonotypes.

Generated by immunoSEQ multiplex PCR, the TCRdb table keeps only in-frame clones and is missing some. The data show around 2,100,000 clones, approximately 94% seen once. A note on this clone: Antigen specificity is unknown.

CD45RO-negative, CCR7-positively selected cells formed the naive CD8 fraction, excluding terminally differentiated effector memory CD45RA+ cells. Donors comprised healthy HIV-negative adults lacking recent acute infections or vaccinations. Germline V lookup: CDR1 MNHEY, CDR2 SVGAGI. V lost 6 bases, J lost 2 bases, and 17 bases lay in between. The CDR3 extends over 15 amino acids. The sample taken for sequencing was naive CD8+ T cells sorted from blood. The chain couples TRBV6-5 to TRBJ2-7, with no clear D. This TCR came from a young man in good health. As DNA, the CDR3 is TGTGCCAGCAGCGCTCAGAAGGGTACCCCCTACGAGCAGTACTTC. This sequence encodes CASSAQKGTPYEQYF.